The present T cell receptor (beta chain) was sequenced within a study of OX40 agonist ivuxolimab in advanced cancers. About the research overall: The dose-escalation cohort had hepatocellular carcinoma, melanoma, renal cell or head and neck cancer. There were three patients with partial responses, one having hepatocellular carcinoma and two cutaneous melanoma.

Overall study results and limits: It was also the case that some nonresponders had low normalized T-cell clonal expansion. On average, CD8+ T cells had more expanded clones than CD4+.

This CDR3 region has 15 residues. Germline CDR1 is LNHDA and CDR2 is SQIVND (reference sequence). V gave up 6 bases and J gave up 6 bases; unmatched junction bases: 11. Comment on this clone: Its specificity is unknown.

Sequencing was performed with immunoSEQ multiplex PCR; in TCRdb, only in-frame clones are kept and a portion is missing. This sample has tens of thousands of clones, with over 85% found just once. The source was CD4+ or CD8+ T cells sorted from blood, collected in a trial of the OX40 agonist ivuxolimab. This clonotype was sampled from an adult with an advanced solid tumor such as melanoma, head and neck, liver or kidney cancer. This chain links TRBV19 with TRBJ1-2; 9 bases agree with TRBD1. The CDR3 DNA reads as TGTGCCAGTAGGGCGCGGACAGGGGAGGTTCATGGCTACACCTTC. This translates into CASRARTGEVHGYTF.